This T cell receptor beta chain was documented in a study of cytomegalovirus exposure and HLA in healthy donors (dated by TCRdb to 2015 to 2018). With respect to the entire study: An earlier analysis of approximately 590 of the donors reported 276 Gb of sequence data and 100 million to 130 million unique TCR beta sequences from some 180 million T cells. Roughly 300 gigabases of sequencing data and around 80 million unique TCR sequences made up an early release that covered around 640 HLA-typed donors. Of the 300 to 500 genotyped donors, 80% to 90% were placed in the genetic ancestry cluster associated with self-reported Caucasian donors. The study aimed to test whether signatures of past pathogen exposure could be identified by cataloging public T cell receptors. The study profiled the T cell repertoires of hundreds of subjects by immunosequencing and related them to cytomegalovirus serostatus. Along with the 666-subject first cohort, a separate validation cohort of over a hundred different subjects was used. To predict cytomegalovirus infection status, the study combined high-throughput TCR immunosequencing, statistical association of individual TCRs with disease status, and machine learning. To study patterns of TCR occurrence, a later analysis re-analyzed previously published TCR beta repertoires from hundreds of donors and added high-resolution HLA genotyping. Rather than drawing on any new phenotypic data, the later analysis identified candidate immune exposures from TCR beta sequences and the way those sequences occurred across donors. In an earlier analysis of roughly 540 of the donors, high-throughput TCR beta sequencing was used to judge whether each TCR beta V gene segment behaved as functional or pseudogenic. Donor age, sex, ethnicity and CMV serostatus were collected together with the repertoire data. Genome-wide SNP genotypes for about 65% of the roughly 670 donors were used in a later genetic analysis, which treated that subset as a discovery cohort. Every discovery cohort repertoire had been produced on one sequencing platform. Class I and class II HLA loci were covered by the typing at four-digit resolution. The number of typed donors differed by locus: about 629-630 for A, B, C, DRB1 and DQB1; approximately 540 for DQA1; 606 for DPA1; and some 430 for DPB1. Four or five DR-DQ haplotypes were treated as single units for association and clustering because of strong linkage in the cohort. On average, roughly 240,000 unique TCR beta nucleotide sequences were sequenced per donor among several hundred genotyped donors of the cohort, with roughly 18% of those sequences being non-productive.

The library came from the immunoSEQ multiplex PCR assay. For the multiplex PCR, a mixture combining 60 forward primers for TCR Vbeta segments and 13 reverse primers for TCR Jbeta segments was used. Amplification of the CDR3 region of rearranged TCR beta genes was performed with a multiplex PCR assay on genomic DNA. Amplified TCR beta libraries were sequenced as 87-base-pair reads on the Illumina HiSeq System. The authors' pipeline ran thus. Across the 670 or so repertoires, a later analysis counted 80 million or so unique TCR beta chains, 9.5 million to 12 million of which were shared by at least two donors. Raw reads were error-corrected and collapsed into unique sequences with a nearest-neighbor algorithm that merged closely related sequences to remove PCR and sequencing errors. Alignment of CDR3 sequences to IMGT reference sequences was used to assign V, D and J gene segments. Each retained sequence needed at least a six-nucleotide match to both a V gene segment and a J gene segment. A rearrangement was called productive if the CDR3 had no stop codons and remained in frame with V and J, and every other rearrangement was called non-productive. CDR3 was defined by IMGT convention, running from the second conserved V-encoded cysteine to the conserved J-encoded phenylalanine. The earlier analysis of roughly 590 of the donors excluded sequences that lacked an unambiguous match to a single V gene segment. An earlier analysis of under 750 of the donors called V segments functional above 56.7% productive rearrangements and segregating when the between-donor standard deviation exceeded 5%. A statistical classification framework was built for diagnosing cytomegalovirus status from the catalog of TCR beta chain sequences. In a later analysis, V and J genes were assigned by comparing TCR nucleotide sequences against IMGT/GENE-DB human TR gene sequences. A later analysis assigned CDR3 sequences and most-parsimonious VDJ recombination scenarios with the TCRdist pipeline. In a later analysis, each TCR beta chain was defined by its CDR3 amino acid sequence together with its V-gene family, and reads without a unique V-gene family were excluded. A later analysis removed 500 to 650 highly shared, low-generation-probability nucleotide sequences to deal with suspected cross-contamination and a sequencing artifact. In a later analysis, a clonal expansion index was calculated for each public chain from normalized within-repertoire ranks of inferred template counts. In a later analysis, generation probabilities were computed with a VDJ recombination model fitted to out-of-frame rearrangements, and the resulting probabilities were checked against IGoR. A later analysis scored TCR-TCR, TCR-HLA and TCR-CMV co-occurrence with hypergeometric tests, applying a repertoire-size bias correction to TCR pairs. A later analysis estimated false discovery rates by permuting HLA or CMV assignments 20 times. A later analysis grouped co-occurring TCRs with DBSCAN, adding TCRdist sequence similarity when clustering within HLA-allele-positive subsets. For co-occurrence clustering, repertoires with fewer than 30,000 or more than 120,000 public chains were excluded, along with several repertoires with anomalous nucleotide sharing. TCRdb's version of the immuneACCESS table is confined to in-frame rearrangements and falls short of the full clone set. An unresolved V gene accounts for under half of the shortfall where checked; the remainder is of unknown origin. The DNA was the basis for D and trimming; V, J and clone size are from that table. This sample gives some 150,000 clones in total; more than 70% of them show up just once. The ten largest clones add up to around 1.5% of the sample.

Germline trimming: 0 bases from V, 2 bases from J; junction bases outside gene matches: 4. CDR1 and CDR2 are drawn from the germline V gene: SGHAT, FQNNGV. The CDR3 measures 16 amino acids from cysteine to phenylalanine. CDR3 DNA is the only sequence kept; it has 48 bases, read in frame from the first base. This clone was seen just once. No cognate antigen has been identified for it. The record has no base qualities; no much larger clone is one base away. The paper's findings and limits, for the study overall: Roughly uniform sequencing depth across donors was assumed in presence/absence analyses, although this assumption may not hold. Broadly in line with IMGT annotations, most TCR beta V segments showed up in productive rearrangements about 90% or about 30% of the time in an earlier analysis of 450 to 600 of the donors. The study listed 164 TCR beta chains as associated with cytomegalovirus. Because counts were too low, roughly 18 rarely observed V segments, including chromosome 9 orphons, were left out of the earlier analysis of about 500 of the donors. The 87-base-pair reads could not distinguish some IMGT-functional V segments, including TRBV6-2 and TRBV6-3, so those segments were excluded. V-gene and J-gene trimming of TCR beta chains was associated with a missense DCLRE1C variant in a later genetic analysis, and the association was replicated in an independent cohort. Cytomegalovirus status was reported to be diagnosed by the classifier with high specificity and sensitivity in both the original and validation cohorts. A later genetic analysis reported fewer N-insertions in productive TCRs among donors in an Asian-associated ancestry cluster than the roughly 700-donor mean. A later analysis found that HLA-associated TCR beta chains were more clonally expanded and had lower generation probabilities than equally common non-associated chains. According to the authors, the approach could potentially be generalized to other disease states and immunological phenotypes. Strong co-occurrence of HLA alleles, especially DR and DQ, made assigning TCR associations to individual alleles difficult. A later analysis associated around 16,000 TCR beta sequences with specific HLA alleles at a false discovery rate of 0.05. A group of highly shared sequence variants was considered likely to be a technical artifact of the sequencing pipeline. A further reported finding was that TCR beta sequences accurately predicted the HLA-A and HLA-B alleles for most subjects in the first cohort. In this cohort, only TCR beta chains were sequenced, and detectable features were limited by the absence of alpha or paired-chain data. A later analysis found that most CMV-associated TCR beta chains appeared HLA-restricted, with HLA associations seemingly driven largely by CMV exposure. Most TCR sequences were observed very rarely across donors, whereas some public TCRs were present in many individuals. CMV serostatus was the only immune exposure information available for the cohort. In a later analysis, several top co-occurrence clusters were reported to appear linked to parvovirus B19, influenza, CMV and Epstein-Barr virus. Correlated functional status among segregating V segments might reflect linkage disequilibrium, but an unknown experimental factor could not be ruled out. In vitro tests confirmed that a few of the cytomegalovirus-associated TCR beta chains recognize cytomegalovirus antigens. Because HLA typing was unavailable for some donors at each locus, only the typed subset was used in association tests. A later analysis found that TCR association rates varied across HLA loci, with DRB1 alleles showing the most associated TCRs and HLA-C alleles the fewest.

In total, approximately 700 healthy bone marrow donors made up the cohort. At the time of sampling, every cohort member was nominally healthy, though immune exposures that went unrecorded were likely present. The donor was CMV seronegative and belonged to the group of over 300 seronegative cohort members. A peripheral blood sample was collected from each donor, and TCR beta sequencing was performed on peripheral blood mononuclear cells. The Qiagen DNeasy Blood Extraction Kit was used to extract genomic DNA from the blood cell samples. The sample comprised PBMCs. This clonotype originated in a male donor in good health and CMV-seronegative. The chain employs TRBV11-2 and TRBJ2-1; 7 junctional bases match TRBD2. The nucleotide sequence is TGTGCCAGCAGCTTAGATGGGGCGGGGGCCTACAATGAGCAGTTCTTC. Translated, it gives CASSLDGAGAYNEQFF.